These 9 T cell receptor beta chains came from one sample sequenced in a study of blood T cell repertoires in COVID-19. Sequenced by immunoSEQ multiplex PCR; TCRdb stores in-frame clones only, minus some. The sample records approximately 210,000 clones, approximately 90% being singletons. Specimen: peripheral blood. All receptors come from a man younger than 40 who had recovered from COVID-19.

Only a few counts were recorded for this clone. This chain connects TRBV14 to TRBJ1-4; tentatively, D is TRBD1 (6 bases). Trimming took off 2 bases at V and 8 bases at J, with 9 bases between the two ends. The CDR3 sequence is 13 residues long. From germline, CDR1 is SGHDN and CDR2 FVKESK. CDR3 region: CASSQQGWEKLFF. The CDR3 DNA is TGTGCCAGCAGCCAACAGGGGTGGGAAAAACTGTTTTTT. Combining the CDR3 with reference TRBV14 and TRBJ1-4 gives the whole variable domain EAGVTQFPSHSVIEKGQTVTLRCDPISGHDNLYWYRRVMGKEIKFLLHFVKESKQDESGMPNNRFLAERTGGTYSTLKVQPAELEDSGVYFCASSQQGWEKLFFGSGTQLSVL.

The chain recombines TRBV5-1 with TRBJ1-6, with D tentatively TRBD1 (5 bases). Germline CDR1 reads SGHRS; CDR2 reads YFSETQ. This CDR3 has 13 amino acids. The germline V and J ends were trimmed by 4 bases and 7 bases, with 9 bases remaining between them. The CDR3 DNA reads as TGCGCCAGCAGCGAAACAGGAAATTCACCCCTCCACTTT. It specifies CASSETGNSPLHF.

The chain is built from TRBV7-2 and TRBJ2-1; 8 bases fit TRBD2. Looked up from germline, CDR1 is SGHTA and CDR2 is FQGNSA. CDR3 length equals 16 residues. With V trimmed by 1 base and J by 9 bases, 11 bases remained unmatched. The CDR3 spells CASSLVPGGAMGEQFF. The CDR3 DNA reads as TGTGCCAGCAGCTTAGTTCCCGGGGGGGCCATGGGTGAGCAGTTCTTC.

This chain links TRBV5-4 with TRBJ2-3; D is possibly TRBD1 (6 bases). The CDR3 extends over 16 amino acids. CDR1 and CDR2 (germline): SGHNT, YYREEE (reference sequence). Trimming left V 4 bases short and J 1 base short, with 16 bases between. The DNA of the CDR3 is TGTGCCAGCAGCCCTCAACAGGGAATGGGCACAGATACGCAGTATTTT. Its translation is CASSPQQGMGTDTQYF. The full variable domain, in which reference TRBV5-4 and TRBJ2-3 provide the parts outside the CDR3, is ETGVTQSPTHLIKTRGQQVTLRCSSQSGHNTVSWYQQALGQGPQFIFQYYREEENGRGNFPPRFSGLQFPNYSSELNVNALELDDSALYLCASSPQQGMGTDTQYFGPGTRLTVL.

This chain connects TRBV11-2 to TRBJ1-2; D gene unclear. The CDR3 has 14 amino acids. V was clipped by 5 bases and J by 0 bases, with 10 bases between them. The germline V gene encodes CDR1 SGHAT and CDR2 FQNNGV. The CDR3 loop reads CASSAVLANYGYTF. Written as DNA, the CDR3 is TGTGCCAGCAGCGCGGTCCTAGCTAACTATGGCTACACCTTC.

This chain uses TRBV6-5 with TRBJ2-1; D is unresolved. Trimming removed 0 bases from V and 4 bases from J, with 7 bases in between. Germline V gene lookup returns CDR1 MNHEY and CDR2 SVGAGI. The CDR3 spans 14 residues. CDR3 region: CASSYSIGYNEQFF. DNA for the CDR3: TGTGCCAGCAGTTACTCGATCGGGTACAATGAGCAGTTCTTC.

The chain is built from TRBV6-2 or TRBV6-3 and TRBJ2-2, with a tentative D call TRBD1 (5 bases). V lost 4 bases, J lost 0 bases, and 9 bases lay in between. Germline V gives CDR1 MNHEY, CDR2 SVGEGT. The CDR3 runs to 15 residues. In DNA, the CDR3 is TGTGCCAGCAGTTCAAGGACACCGAACACCGGGGAGCTGTTTTTT. This codes for CASSSRTPNTGELFF.

This chain connects TRBV6-1 to TRBJ1-2; 8 nucleotides agree with TRBD1. This CDR3 spans 18 amino acids. The germline CDR1 and CDR2 sequences are MNHNS and SASEGT. The V and J ends lost 3 bases and 4 bases, in that order; junction bases with no gene match: 16. This chain's CDR3 is CASSDGDRPTDRGYGYTF. CDR3 in DNA: TGTGCCAGCAGTGATGGGGACAGGCCGACGGATCGGGGCTATGGCTACACCTTC.

This chain uses TRBV12-3 or TRBV12-4 with TRBJ2-5; TRBD1 might be the D (6 bases). Trimming shortened V by 3 bases and J by 11 bases, and 16 bases separated the two germline ends. This CDR3 comprises 13 residues. The CDR3 loop reads CASSFDGKGTQYF. The CDR3 bases are TGTGCCAGCAGTTTCGACGGAAAGGGGACACAGTACTTC.